This TCR beta chain was found in a study of blood T cell repertoires in COVID-19. Looking at the study overall: Both acute and convalescent COVID-19 samples were obtained from the United States, Italy and Spain. T cells, B-cell-depleted T cells, or PBMCs supplied cDNA or gDNA.

Seattle researchers signed up patients amid active infection and tracked them longitudinally. CDR3 size: 16 residues. Germline values: CDR1 WNHNN, CDR2 SYGVQD (reference sequence). V shed 3 bases and J 5 bases; nucleotides not matched to a gene: 3. As handled by the study authors: Reference gene primer amplification in the assay estimated nucleated cell counts. Clones were sequenced by immunoSEQ multiplex PCR, and TCRdb holds only the in-frame ones, with some missing. D and trimming come from the DNA, and the V and J calls and clone size come from that table. Of 250,000 to 350,000 clones listed, around 85% are singletons.

The clonotype comes from a human donor with COVID-19, enrolled during active disease. The donor label of this sample is uncertain. Sequenced: peripheral blood. This rearrangement joins TRBV10-1 to TRBJ2-5; 16 nucleotides align to TRBD2. CDR3 residues: CASSDGTSGRAETQYF. The DNA for the CDR3 is TGCGCCAGCAGTGATGGGACTAGCGGGAGGGCGGAGACCCAGTACTTC.